The 5 T cell receptor beta chains below come from one sample, sequenced in a study of CD8 T cell repertoires and HIV-1 epitope variants. For these TCRs, the target antigens are not known. Clones were sequenced by immunoSEQ multiplex PCR, and TCRdb holds only the in-frame ones, with some missing. The sample holds roughly 2,000 clones; 60% to 85% are singletons and the top ten take about 42%. Input material: cultured CD8+ T cells derived from PBMCs. These receptors all come from a male donor with HIV.

The chain joins TRBV9 to TRBJ2-1, with D possibly TRBD2 on 6 matching bases. V dropped 2 bases and J dropped 5 bases, with 14 bases sitting between them. The germline CDR1 and CDR2 sequences are SGDLS and YYNGEE. The CDR3 loop spans 15 amino acids. In DNA, the CDR3 is TGTGCCAGCAGCGTCGGAGCGGGCCTTAACAATGAGCAGTTCTTC. Translation: CASSVGAGLNNEQFF.

In its sample, this clone was seen once. The gene calls are TRBV12-5 and TRBJ2-1; 10 nucleotides line up with TRBD1. The ends lost 7 bases at V and 4 bases at J; junction bases unmatched: 13. The length of the CDR3 is 17 residues. Per germline, CDR1 LGHNT and CDR2 FRNRAP. Written as DNA, the CDR3 is TGTGCTAGTGCCACGGAGGGGACAGGGGCATTATACAATGAGCAGTTCTTC. Its translation: CASATEGTGALYNEQFF. Full variable domain (missing parts from reference TRBV12-5 and TRBJ2-1): DARVTQTPRHKVTEMGQEVTMRCQPILGHNTVFWYRQTMMQGLELLAYFRNRAPLDDSGMPKDRFSAEMPDATLATLKIQPSEPRDSAVYFCASATEGTGALYNEQFFGPGTRLTVL.

This chain connects TRBV28 to TRBJ1-1; no reliable D call. Trimming pared 6 bases from V and 1 base from J, leaving 9 bases between. CDR3 length: 13 residues. CDR1 and CDR2 from the germline V gene are MDHEN and SYDVKM. CDR3 DNA sequence: TGTGCCAGCAGGCTACAGTCGAACACTGAAGCTTTCTTT. As protein: CASRLQSNTEAFF.

V and J are TRBV4-3 and TRBJ2-1, with 7 bases matching TRBD1. The length of the CDR3 is 16 residues. The J segment lost 9 bases and the V segment lost 2 bases, leaving 13 bases of the junction unmatched. Germline CDR1 LGHNA, CDR2 YSLEER. CDR3 DNA sequence: TGCGCCAGCAGCCAATGGCGAACGATACAGGGGATTGAGCAGTTCTTC. This translates into CASSQWRTIQGIEQFF.

This chain uses TRBV28 with TRBJ2-7; the match to TRBD1 covers 11 bases. V gave up 5 bases and J gave up 1 base; unmatched junction bases: 4. This CDR3 has 15 residues. Germline CDR1 and CDR2: MDHEN and SYDVKM. The CDR3 here is CASSGGQGGSYEQYF. The CDR3 DNA reads TGTGCCAGCAGTGGGGGACAGGGGGGGTCCTACGAGCAGTACTTC.